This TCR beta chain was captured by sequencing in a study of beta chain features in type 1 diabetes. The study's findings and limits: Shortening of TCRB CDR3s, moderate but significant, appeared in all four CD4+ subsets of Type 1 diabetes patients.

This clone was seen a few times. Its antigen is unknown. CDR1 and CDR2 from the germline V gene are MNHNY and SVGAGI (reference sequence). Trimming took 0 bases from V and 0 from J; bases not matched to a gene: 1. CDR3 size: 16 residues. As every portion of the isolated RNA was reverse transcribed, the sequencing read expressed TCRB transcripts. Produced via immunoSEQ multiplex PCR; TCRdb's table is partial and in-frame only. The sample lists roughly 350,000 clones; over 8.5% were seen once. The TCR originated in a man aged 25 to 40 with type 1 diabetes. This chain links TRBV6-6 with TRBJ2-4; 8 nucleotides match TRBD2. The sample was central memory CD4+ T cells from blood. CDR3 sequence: CASSYSLAVAKNIQYF. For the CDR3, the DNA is TGTGCCAGCAGTTACTCACTAGCGGTAGCCAAAAACATTCAGTACTTC.